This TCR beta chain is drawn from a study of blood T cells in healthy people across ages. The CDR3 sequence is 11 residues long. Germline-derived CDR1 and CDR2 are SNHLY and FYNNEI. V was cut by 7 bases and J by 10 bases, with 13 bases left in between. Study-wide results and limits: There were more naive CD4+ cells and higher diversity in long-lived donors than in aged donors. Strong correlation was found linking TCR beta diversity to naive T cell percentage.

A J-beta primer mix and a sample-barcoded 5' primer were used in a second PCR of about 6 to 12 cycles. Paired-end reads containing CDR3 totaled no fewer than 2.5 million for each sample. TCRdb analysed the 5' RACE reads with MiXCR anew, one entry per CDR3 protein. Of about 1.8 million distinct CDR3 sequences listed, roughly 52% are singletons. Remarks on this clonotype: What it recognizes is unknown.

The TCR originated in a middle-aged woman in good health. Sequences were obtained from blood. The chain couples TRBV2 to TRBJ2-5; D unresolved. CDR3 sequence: CASTEHGDQYF. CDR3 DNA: TGTGCCAGCACCGAACACGGCGACCAGTACTTC.